What follows are 7 T cell receptor beta chains derived from one specimen sequenced in a study of T cell responses to AZD1222 COVID-19 vaccine. Generated by immunoSEQ multiplex PCR, the TCRdb table keeps only in-frame clones and is missing some. The sample shows about 180,000 clones, 88% of them seen only once. The material sequenced was peripheral blood, taken 28 days after the second AZD1222 dose. The receptors here all came from an adult who received the AZD1222 COVID-19 vaccine.

Details on this clone: The sample has other DNA sequences that encode this CDR3 too. The chain combines TRBV12-3 or TRBV12-4 with TRBJ2-1; the D is unclear. Between the trimmed V and J ends, which lost 3 bases and 5 bases, there was a span of 2 bases. The length of the CDR3 is 11 residues. The CDR3 sequence is CASSFNNEQFF. The CDR3 nucleotides read TGTGCCAGCAGTTTTAACAATGAGCAGTTCTTC.

The CDR3: CASSEVGDRAGANVLTF. The CDR3, as DNA: TGTGCCAGCAGTGAGGTGGGGGACAGGGCTGGGGCCAACGTCCTGACTTTC. This rearrangement joins TRBV6-1 to TRBJ2-6; TRBD1 aligns across 9 bases. The CDR3 consists of 17 residues. With V trimmed by 3 bases and J by 2 bases, 5 bases remained unmatched. Germline CDR1 and CDR2: MNHNS and SASEGT.

This chain joins TRBV21-1 and TRBJ2-7; the table's D call TRBD1 went unverified against the DNA. TRBV21-1 is a listed pseudogene. There are 14 residues in the CDR3. The CDR3 sequence: CASSKNRGAYEQYF. CDR3 nucleotides: TGTGCCAGCAGCAAAAACAGGGGGGCCTACGAGCAGTACTTC.

This rearrangement joins TRBV4-2 to TRBJ2-2, with 13 bases fitting TRBD2. The germline CDR1 and CDR2 sequences are LGHNA and YNFKEQ. J lost 3 bases, V lost 6 bases, and 13 bases had no gene match. The CDR3 loop spans 19 amino acids. CDR3 sequence: CASSPQGLAGRGDTGELFF. The DNA for the CDR3 is TGTGCCAGCAGTCCCCAGGGACTAGCGGGGAGGGGGGACACCGGGGAGCTGTTTTTT.

The chain carries TRBV5-1 and TRBJ2-1, with 12 bases aligning to TRBD2. The CDR3 has 17 amino acids. V lost 0 bases and J lost 4; bases outside the gene matches: 5. Germline V gives CDR1 SGHRS, CDR2 YFSETQ. This CDR3 is CASSLGLAGDPYNEQFF. CDR3 DNA sequence: TGCGCCAGCAGCTTGGGACTAGCGGGAGACCCGTACAATGAGCAGTTCTTC.

This chain joins TRBV19 and TRBJ2-1, with D unclear. Trimming took 1 base from V and 8 from J, leaving 15 bases between them. CDR3 length: 15 residues. Germline loops: CDR1 LNHDA, CDR2 SQIVND (reference sequence). The CDR3 protein is CASSIGAALYDEQFF. The CDR3 nucleotides are TGTGCCAGTAGTATAGGGGCAGCCCTTTATGATGAGCAGTTCTTC.

This clone was seen just once. The chain carries TRBV6-5 and TRBJ2-7; 7 positions match TRBD1. Unmatched junction bases numbered 3, after V lost 2 bases and J lost 2 bases. Germline CDR1 and CDR2: MNHEY and SVGAGI. CDR3 length: 14 amino acids. This CDR3 reads CASSYGQGAYEQYF. CDR3 sequence (DNA): TGTGCCAGCAGTTACGGTCAGGGGGCCTACGAGCAGTACTTC.